These 3 T cell receptor beta chains were sequenced from one sample in a study of blood T cell repertoires in COVID-19. Profiled with immunoSEQ multiplex PCR; TCRdb holds only in-frame clones, not every one. The sample lists fewer than 55,000 clones; 81% were seen once. The sequenced sample consisted of peripheral blood. Source of these receptors: a woman at least 80 years old with COVID-19, enrolled during active disease.

The V gene is TRBV27, the J gene TRBJ1-6, with D tentatively TRBD1 (6 bases). Germline CDR1 and CDR2: MNHEY and SMNVEV (reference sequence). This CDR3 contains 17 residues. Trimming removed 6 bases at V and 3 bases at J, with 18 bases between. CDR3 coding DNA: TGTGCCAGCAGCTCCGAAAGGACAGCTTTCTATAATTCACCCCTCCACTTT. It yields the protein CASSSERTAFYNSPLHF.

V gene TRBV19 combines with J gene TRBJ2-7, with 7 bases lining up with TRBD1. Germline assignment: CDR1 LNHDA and CDR2 SQIVND (reference sequence). V lost 7 bases, J lost 2 bases, and 8 bases stayed unmatched. The CDR3 spans 14 residues. The CDR3 sequence is CASNTGEPPYEQYF. CDR3 coding DNA: TGTGCCAGTAATACAGGGGAGCCACCCTACGAGCAGTACTTC. The full variable domain, rest sourced from reference TRBV19 and TRBJ2-7, is DGGITQSPKYLFRKEGQNVTLSCEQNLNHDAMYWYRQDPGQGLRLIYYSQIVNDFQKGDIAEGYSVSREKKESFPLTVTSAQKNPTAFYLCASNTGEPPYEQYFGPGTRLTVT.

This chain connects TRBV28 to TRBJ2-7, with 8 bases aligning to TRBD1. The CDR3 sequence is 15 residues long. Germline V gene sequence: CDR1 MDHEN, CDR2 SYDVKM. V shed 5 bases, J shed 3 bases, and the junction held 9 bases outside the gene matches. The CDR3: CASSGGGTGDYEQYF. The CDR3 bases are TGTGCCAGCAGTGGGGGCGGGACAGGAGACTACGAGCAGTACTTC. Using reference TRBV28 and TRBJ2-7 for the parts outside the CDR3, the full variable domain is DVKVTQSSRYLVKRTGEKVFLECVQDMDHENMFWYRQDPGLGLRLIYFSYDVKMKEKGDIPEGYSVSREKKERFSLILESASTNQTSMYLCASSGGGTGDYEQYFGPGTRLTVT.